A single TCR beta chain is shown here with its context. What it recognizes is unknown. TCRdb recomputed calls from the reads with MiXCR, one row per CDR3 protein. The sample has under 200,000 distinct CDR3 sequences, about a fifth seen once; the top ten hold roughly 25%. The source of the sample is a study of T cell repertoires in cytomegalovirus infection. Overall study: Alongside well-studied HLA-B-restricted CMV epitopes, recently identified HLA-C-restricted CMV epitopes were also used. A matching HLA type, together with CMV infection, was signaled by public TCR beta signatures.

Trimming removed 3 bases at V and 3 bases at J, with 11 bases between. Germline V gene lookup returns CDR1 SQVTM and CDR2 ANQGSEA. This CDR3 has 13 residues. Study-wide results and limits: Cumulated frequencies of public TCR beta families served to identify carriers of CMV plus the relevant HLA. Within the response measured ex vivo, HLA-C-restricted CMV-specific TCR beta clonotypes were dominant.

The J gene is TRBJ2-5, the V gene TRBV29-1, with no clear D. Source: CD8+ T cells from cultured PBMCs, taken from culture after CMV antigen stimulation. The sequence came from a human donor in good health (CMV status not recorded). Some clones in this sample may be carry-over from other donors' samples. CDR3 sequence reads: CSVERRDEETQYF. The CDR3 DNA follows: TGCAGCGTTGAGCGGCGTGATGAAGAGACCCAGTACTTC.